These 18 T cell receptor beta chains were sequenced from one sample in a study of tumor and adjacent non-tumor tissue in lung cancer (dated by TCRdb to 2016 to 2019). Bulk unsorted tissue served as the source for RNA extraction, and RNA quality was assessed using a NanoDrop ND-1000 and an Agilent 2100. Normal lung samples were distant non-tumor tissue taken more than 3 cm from the tumor edge. Libraries were prepared through multiplex PCR. TCRdb names Illumina HiSeq 2500 as the instrument used. TCRbeta libraries were built by three rounds of nested PCR using primers (Table S4), following protocols modified from ARM-PCR. Using fastp trimming at Q25 and MiXCR clonotype assembly, TCRdb reanalyzed the public sequencing data and kept in-frame beta chains. A single entry per CDR3 protein holds the most common genes and DNA from its merged rows. The sample table shows about 98,000 distinct CDR3 sequences, and more than 80% are seen once. Together, the top ten hold about 30% of the sample.

Sequences were obtained from distant non-tumor lung tissue. All receptors derive from a man between 60 and 75 years old with small cell lung cancer.

Details on this clonotype: An end of the junction differs from the germline gene, which may be a read error. The rearrangement links TRBV6-5 to TRBJ1-2; D unresolved. The CDR3 contains 13 residues. CDR1 MNHEY and CDR2 SVGAGI come from the germline V gene. CDR3 DNA: TGTGCCAGCACTCGGAATGGGAAATATGACTACACCTTC. Translation gives CASTRNGKYDYTF.

As for this clonotype: One end of the junction is discordant with germline, which a read error may explain. The chain links TRBV4-1 to TRBJ2-1; the match to TRBD2 covers 10 bases. This CDR3 comprises 17 residues. Germline-derived CDR1 and CDR2 are MGHRA and YSYEKL. This CDR3 reads CTSSQPVAGGSYNGQFF. CDR3 DNA sequence: TGCACCAGCAGCCAGCCAGTAGCGGGGGGATCATACAATGGGCAGTTCTTC.

The CDR3 region is CASSQRQGALSDGYTF. CDR3 coding DNA: TGCGCCAGCAGCCAGAGGCAGGGGGCCTTGTCTGATGGCTACACCTTC. The V gene is TRBV4-1, the J gene TRBJ1-2; 8 bases match TRBD1. CDR1 and CDR2 from the germline V gene are MGHRA and YSYEKL. The CDR3 extends over 16 amino acids. V lost 3 bases, J lost 6 bases, and 12 bases stayed unmatched.

This clonotype has only a few counts. A read error is possible here, since a much larger clone lies one base away. V gene TRBV6-1 combines with J gene TRBJ2-2; no clear D gene. From germline, CDR1 is MNHNS and CDR2 SASEGT. V shed 6 bases and J shed 5 bases, with 10 bases lying between them. CDR3 length: 13 amino acids. CDR3: CASRTPWTGELFF. CDR3 bases: TGTGCCAGCAGAACCCCATGGACCGGGGAGCTGTTTTTT.

The sample holds one count of this clonotype. The conserved final phenylalanine or tryptophan is absent from the CDR3, which likely points to a read error. It is unclear where the CDR3 begins or ends on the DNA, so no DNA is shown, and the CDR3 is as TCRdb lists it. The chain is built from TRBV29-1 and TRBJ2-7; the listed D gene, TRBD1, was not tested against the DNA. The CDR3 sequence runs 11 residues, both termini included. Germline loops: CDR1 SQVTM, CDR2 ANQGSEA. This chain's CDR3 is CGALTGTEQYY.

As concerns this clonotype: This may be a read error: a much more frequent sequence differs by one nucleotide. The V call is TRBV6-1, the J call TRBJ1-5; D may be TRBD1 (5 bases). Trimming pared 1 base from V and 4 bases from J, leaving 17 bases between. Germline V gene lookup returns CDR1 MNHNS and CDR2 SASEGT. CDR3 length equals 17 residues. The CDR3 nucleotides are TGTGCCAGCAGTGAAGAGGTTAGGGGAATCTCTAATCAGCCCCAGCATTTT. It translates to CASSEEVRGISNQPQHF.

As for this clonotype: Sequence at one end of the junction differs from germline and may be a read error. The chain is built from TRBV11-3 and TRBJ2-2, with D perhaps matching TRBD2 (5 bases). Germline loops: CDR1 SGHNT, CDR2 YENEEA. The CDR3 totals 15 residues. CDR3 protein: CASSLQDSNTGELLF. In DNA, the CDR3 is TGTGCCAGCAGCTTACAGGATTCGAACACCGGGGAGCTACTTTTT.

For this clonotype: The CDR3 does not close with the conserved phenylalanine or tryptophan, likely indicating a read error. The rearrangement joins TRBV4-2 to TRBJ1-6, with D maybe TRBD1 (5 bases). CDR1 and CDR2 (germline): LGHNA, YNFKEQ. The CDR3 contains 15 residues. The CDR3 here is CPSSQDLRGGSPLHI. The CDR3 region has the DNA TGTCCCAGCAGCCAAGATTTAAGGGGCGGTTCACCCCTCCACATT.

The chain uses TRBV6-6 and TRBJ1-5; D ambiguous. The CDR3 is 13 residues long. CDR1 MNHNY and CDR2 SVGAGI come from the germline V gene (reference sequence). This CDR3 is CVIGLYSNQPQHF. For the CDR3, the DNA is TGTGTCATCGGATTATATAGCAATCAGCCCCAGCATTTT.

The chain links TRBV7-3 to TRBJ2-3; D is possibly TRBD1 (6 bases). V was cut by 10 bases and J by 5 bases, with 22 bases left in between. Germline assignment: CDR1 SGHTA and CDR2 FQGTGA. The CDR3 has 15 amino acids. Here the CDR3 reads CANISQQGVGDTQYF. As DNA, the CDR3 is TGTGCCAACATCTCCCAACAGGGTGTAGGAGATACGCAGTATTTT.

As to this clonotype: The junction differs from germline at one of its ends, possibly a read error. This chain connects TRBV6-6 to TRBJ1-6; D remains unclear. Germline V gives CDR1 MNHNY, CDR2 SVGAGI (reference sequence). CDR3 length equals 15 residues. The CDR3 region is CAYSHGSSGNSPLHF. The CDR3 nucleotides read TGTGCCTACAGCCACGGAAGCAGCGGCAATTCACCGCTCCACTTT.

A note on this clonotype: Likely a read error: the CDR3 ends without its conserved phenylalanine or tryptophan. The chain couples TRBV11-2 to TRBJ2-2; weak D call: TRBD1 (5 bases). This CDR3 has 15 residues. Per germline, CDR1 SGHAT and CDR2 FQNNGV. The CDR3 sequence: CASNLGKGDTGELFL. The DNA of the CDR3 is TGTGCCAGCAACTTAGGGAAAGGGGACACCGGGGAGCTGTTTCTT.

Worth noting for this clonotype: At one boundary the junction diverges from the germline segment, which might be a read error. This rearrangement joins TRBV29-1 to TRBJ2-1; 7 bases are a match to TRBD2. Germline V lookup: CDR1 SQVTM, CDR2 ANQGSEA. CDR3 length: 14 amino acids. The chain's CDR3 is CSVAVAGHHNEQIF. DNA for the CDR3: TGCAGCGTGGCCGTAGCGGGCCACCACAATGAGCAGATCTTC.

To note about this clonotype: The CDR3 does not end in the conserved phenylalanine or tryptophan, so this is likely a read error. J is TRBJ1-1 and V is TRBV4-2, with unresolved D. Per the germline V gene, CDR1 is LGHNA and CDR2 is YNFKEQ. This CDR3 has 11 amino acids. CDR3 residues: CASSQGPEAFS. In nucleotides, the CDR3 is TGTGCCAGCAGCCAAGGACCTGAGGCTTTCTCT.

Comments on this clonotype: The germline gene is not matched at one end of the junction; a read error may be the cause. The chain is built from TRBV28 and TRBJ2-3; 9 bases line up with TRBD2. Germline values: CDR1 MDHEN, CDR2 SYDVKM. The CDR3 is made up of 14 amino acids. CDR3 bases: TGTGCCAACAGTTTAGCGGGAGACGCGGATACGCAGTATTTT. It codes for CANSLAGDADTQYF.

As regards this clonotype: One end of the junction varies from germline; a read error may be responsible. The rearrangement joins TRBV6-5 to TRBJ2-5, with 9 bases matching TRBD2. The CDR3 consists of 16 residues. The V gene's germline CDR1 is MNHEY and CDR2 SVGAGI. CDR3 sequence reads: CAISSGRREGQETQYF. In nucleotides, the CDR3 is TGTGCCATCAGTTCGGGGCGGCGGGAGGGTCAAGAGACCCAGTACTTC.

As for this clonotype: Since a much larger clone is just one base distant, this may be a read error. The rearrangement joins TRBV5-4 to TRBJ2-2, with 9 bases identical to TRBD2. The ends lost 4 bases at V and 0 bases at J; junction bases unmatched: 7. CDR1 and CDR2 from the germline V gene are SGHNT and YYREEE (reference sequence). The CDR3 consists of 17 residues. The CDR3: CASSLSTSGANTGELFF. CDR3 in DNA: TGTGCCAGCAGCCTCTCGACTAGCGGAGCGAACACCGGGGAGCTGTTTTTT.

Note on this clonotype: Germline and junction disagree at one end, which may indicate a read error. This rearrangement joins TRBV7-9 to TRBJ2-2; D unclear. CDR1 and CDR2 from the germline V gene are SEHNR and FQNEAQ (reference sequence). CDR3 length equals 14 residues. The CDR3 spells CASSFSPKTGELFF. The CDR3 bases are TGTGCCAGCAGCTTTTCACCGAAGACCGGGGAGCTGTTTTTT. The variable domain in full, with the rest retrieved from reference TRBV7-9 and TRBJ2-2, is DTGVSQNPRHKITKRGQNVTFRCDPISEHNRLYWYRQTLGQGPEFLTYFQNEAQLEKSRLLSDRFSAERPKGSFSTLEIQRTEQGDSAMYLCASSFSPKTGELFFGEGSRLTVL.